The rows below give T cell receptor beta chains drawn from one sample of a study of tumor-infiltrating lymphocytes in primary liver carcinoma. TCRdb ran MiXCR on the multiplex PCR reads and lists one entry per CDR3 protein. The repertoire holds 310,000 or so distinct CDR3 sequences, with roughly 61% as singletons. Sequencing used peripheral blood. Receptors originate from a man between 35 and 55 years old with primary liver carcinoma and hepatitis B virus infection. The CDR3 runs from the conserved cysteine through the conserved F or W. Each record gives: D gene, J gene, CDR3 length, clone size, V gene, CDR3 DNA, CDR3 protein. D genes are given only for firm matches. Only part of the rows carry a size: once, few, many, or a class if the clone is expanded.

>NA|TRBJ1-1|12|NA|TRBV11-3
TGTGCCAGCAGCGACGAAGGTACTGAAGCTTTCTTT
CASSDEGTEAFF
>TRBD1|TRBJ1-5|17|once|TRBV11-1
TGTGCAAGCAGCCATCGGGACAGGCCCCCCAGGGGATCAGCCCCAGCATTT
CASSHRDRPPRGSAPAF
>NA|TRBJ1-1|16|NA|TRBV11-1
TGTGCGAGCAGCCCCAGACGCGTGGGGGCGAACACTGAAGCTTCCTTT
CASSPRRVGANTEASF
>TRBD2|TRBJ2-1|16|few|TRBV20-1
TGCAGTGCTAGAGCCACTAGCGGGAAGACCTACAATGAGCAGTTCTTC
CSARATSGKTYNEQFF
>TRBD1|TRBJ1-5|15|few|TRBV5-1
TGCGCCAGCAGCCCGGGGGGACAGTCCAATCAGCCCCAGCATTTT
CASSPGGQSNQPQHF
>NA|TRBJ2-3|15|NA|TRBV11-2
TGTGCCAGCAGCCTCAGGGGGGTGTGTTCAGATACTCAGTATTTT
CASSLRGVCSDTQYF
>NA|TRBJ2-3|14|many|TRBV6-5
TGTGCCAGCAAGGTCACAGACCTCGGGGATACGCAGTATTTT
CASKVTDLGDTQYF
>NA|TRBJ2-1|16|NA|TRBV28
TGTGCCAGCAGTGGACTAACGGGACCCGGTTACAATGAGCGGTTCTTC
CASSGLTGPGYNERFF
>TRBD1|TRBJ1-5|14|NA|TRBV6-5
TGTGACAGCAGTACCACAGGGGGCAATCAGCCCCAGCATTTT
CDSSTTGGNQPQHF
>NA|TRBJ1-3|17|NA|TRBV6-1
TGTGCCAGCAGTGAATCTCTCGGGATAGGGGCTGGATACACCATATATTTT
CASSESLGIGAGYTIYF
>TRBD2|TRBJ2-3|15|NA|TRBV7-9
TGTGCCAGCAGCTTGGAGCGGGAGGACACAGATACGCAGTATTTT
CASSLEREDTDTQYF
>TRBD1|TRBJ1-2|13|few|TRBV29-1
TGCAGCGTCCGATCAGGGGGCGCCTATGGCTACACCTTC
CSVRSGGAYGYTF
>NA|TRBJ1-2|16|NA|TRBV6-2/TRBV6-3
TGTGCCGGCAGTTACGCGGACAGCGGAGCTAACTACGGCTACACCTTC
CAGSYADSGANYGYTF
>TRBD2|TRBJ2-2|14|NA|TRBV13
TGTGCCTGCCGAGTATTCGGCAGAGGCGGGGGGCTGTTTTTT
CACRVFGRGGGLFF
>NA|TRBJ2-3|13|NA|TRBV30
TGTGCCTGGAGTGTGTCCGTTGACGATACGCAGTATTTT
CAWSVSVDDTQYF
>NA|TRBJ2-2|15|once|TRBV11-2
TGTACCGGCAGCTTTAGGCAATCGAACACCGGGGAGCTGTTTTTT
CTGSFRQSNTGELFF
>NA|TRBJ2-3|13|NA|TRBV19
TGTGCCAGTAGTAACGGGTTCCAGGGTACGCAGTATTTT
CASSNGFQGTQYF
>TRBD2|TRBJ2-7|14|NA|TRBV11-2
TGTGCCAGCAGCTATGAGACTAGCGGATACGGGCAGTACTTC
CASSYETSGYGQYF
>TRBD2|TRBJ2-1|15|NA|TRBV6-5
TGTGCCAGCACTGCACCGGGACTAGCTGACGATGAGCAGTTCTTC
CASTAPGLADDEQFF
>NA|TRBJ1-5|12|NA|TRBV29-1
TGCGGCGTTGGGCAGGGAGGCGATACACAGCATTTT
CGVGQGGDTQHF
>NA|TRBJ2-1|14|NA|TRBV4-2
TGTGCCAGCAGCCTAGGACACAGCTACAATGAGCAGTCCTTC
CASSLGHSYNEQSF
>NA|TRBJ2-7|15|NA|TRBV6-1
TGTGCCAGCAGTGAAGAGATTTCACAATCCTACGAGCAGTACTTC
CASSEEISQSYEQYF
>NA|TRBJ2-4|17|many|TRBV5-5
TGTGCCAGCAGCTTCAGGACGGAAACTTTAGCCAAAAACATTCAGTACTTC
CASSFRTETLAKNIQYF
>NA|TRBJ2-1|14|NA|TRBV11-2
TGTACCAGCAGCTTGTTTCGTGCGGTTGGTGAGCAGTTCTTC
CTSSLFRAVGEQFF
>NA|TRBJ1-2|13|many|TRBV30
TGTGCCTGGAGCCCCCCGGGGGCCGGTGGCTACACCTTC
CAWSPPGAGGYTF
>NA|TRBJ2-7|17|few|TRBV5-5
TGTGCCAGCAGCCGAGCTCAGACCAGCCCCTTCTCCTACGAGCAGTACTTC
CASSRAQTSPFSYEQYF
>TRBD1|TRBJ2-5|15|NA|TRBV24-1
TGTGCCACCAGTGATTCCAGACAGGGGGCGGTGACCCAGTACTTC
CATSDSRQGAVTQYF
>NA|TRBJ2-7|12|NA|TRBV11-1
TGTGCTAGCAACTCCAGGGCCTACGAGCAGTACTTC
CASNSRAYEQYF
>NA|TRBJ2-2|12|NA|TRBV4-2
TGTACCTGCAGCCAACTTTCTGGGGAGCTGTTTTTT
CTCSQLSGELFF
>NA|TRBJ2-7|12|NA|TRBV10-3
TGTGTCATCAGTGATTATAGCTACGAGCAGTACTTC
CVISDYSYEQYF